The entry that follows covers one TCR beta chain sequence. Its antigen remains unknown. The data originate from a study of T-cell reconstitution after alpha-beta-depleted transplantation in children. Study-level results: Counts and diversity of T cells one year after transplant came mostly from newly produced T cells.

The length of the CDR3 is 11 residues. Germline values: CDR1 SQVTM, CDR2 ANQGSEA. V lost 5 bases and J lost 7, with 8 bases in between. TCRbeta library preparation incorporated unique molecular identifiers. Each CDR3 protein gets one entry after TCRdb re-called the PCR reads with MiXCR. The sample includes fewer than 750,000 distinct CDR3 sequences, 25% to 30% of them seen just once. The source material was PBMCs, sampled before TCRalphabeta/CD19-depleted stem cell transplant. V usage is TRBV29-1 and J usage is TRBJ2-2; D remains unclear. The source of this sequence is a boy in the first two years of life with Wiskott-Aldrich syndrome, due to receive a stem cell transplant. The chain's CDR3 is CSVLNIGELFF. The CDR3 coding sequence is TGCAGCGTTCTAAATATCGGGGAGCTGTTTTTT.